This T cell receptor beta chain came from a study of blood T cell repertoires in COVID-19. Overall study: Acute and convalescent COVID-19 samples came from the United States, Italy and Spain. Nucleic acid was either cDNA or gDNA, and it came from T cells, B-cell-depleted T cells, or PBMCs.

Seattle patients were enrolled during active infection and followed longitudinally. The CDR3 loop spans 20 amino acids. Germline assignment: CDR1 LNHNV and CDR2 YYDKDF (reference sequence). V was trimmed by 5 bases and J by 0 bases, leaving 27 bases between them. Original processing notes: Amplified reference gene primers provided the basis for estimating nucleated cell counts. Clones were sequenced by immunoSEQ multiplex PCR, and TCRdb holds only the in-frame ones, with some missing. V and J calls and clone size are as listed in that table; D and trimming were resolved from the DNA. The sample lists about 370,000 clones, 80% to 90% seen once, with around 3% in the top ten.

This chain connects TRBV15 to TRBJ2-3, with TRBD2 as a possible D gene (7 bases). The sequence derives from a young woman with COVID-19, enrolled during active disease. Sequencing used peripheral blood. The DNA of the CDR3 is TGTGCCACCAGCGGGCGGTTCGGGGGGCGCGCAGATACTAGCACAGATACGCAGTATTTT. Translation: CATSGRFGGRADTSTDTQYF.